Listed below are T cell receptor beta chains from one sample, sequenced in a study of beta chain features in type 1 diabetes. The table came from immunoSEQ multiplex PCR; TCRdb's copy has only in-frame clones and leaves some out. Of 300,000 or so clones listed, approximately 15% were seen once; the top ten hold about 0.015%. Sequencing was carried out using naive CD4+ T cells from blood. The receptors were gathered from a woman aged 18-30 years with type 1 diabetes. CDR3s include the opening cysteine and the closing phenylalanine or tryptophan. D genes are given only for firm matches. Expanded clones get a size class; other rows say once, few or many, or leave the size out.

D	J	size	V	DNA	CDR3
NA	TRBJ2-1	few	TRBV11-3	TGTGCCAGCAGCTTAGATAGCCGCAATGAGCAGTTCTTC	CASSLDSRNEQFF
NA	TRBJ1-1	few	TRBV28	TGTGCCAGCAGCCCCCCCTGGCCCATGAACACTGAAGCTTTCTTT	CASSPPWPMNTEAFF
TRBD1	TRBJ1-2	few	TRBV28	TGTGCCAGCAGTTCGGGACAGGGGGCGAGGGGCTACACCTTC	CASSSGQGARGYTF
NA	TRBJ2-6	few	TRBV30	TGTGCCTGGAGTGTACTGCACTCTGGGGCCAACGTCCTGACTTTC	CAWSVLHSGANVLTF
NA	TRBJ2-3	few	TRBV5-1	TGCGCCAGCAGGGAAGCGGGGACAAACACAGATACGCAGTATTTT	CASREAGTNTDTQYF
NA	TRBJ1-3	few	TRBV11-2	TGTGCCAGTAAGACGGGGACTGCTGGAAACACCATATATTTT	CASKTGTAGNTIYF
NA	TRBJ1-1	NA	TRBV19	TGTGCCAGTTCGCGACAGAGTGGCTCTGAAGCTTTCTTT	CASSRQSGSEAFF
TRBD2	TRBJ2-1	NA	TRBV30	TGTGCCTGGAGTAGATGGGCTAGCGGGGGCAATGAGCAGTTCTTC	CAWSRWASGGNEQFF
TRBD2	TRBJ2-1	few	TRBV14	TGTGCCAGCAGCCGCGACTCCCACCTAGCGGGAGGATACAATGAGCAGTTCTTC	CASSRDSHLAGGYNEQFF
NA	TRBJ2-3	NA	TRBV5-1	TGCGCCAGCAGCTCCTCCGGGACACCGGATACGCAGTATTTT	CASSSSGTPDTQYF
TRBD1	TRBJ2-4	few	TRBV7-9	TGTGCCAGCAGCTCCGTCGACAGGGGTATAGCCAAAAACATTCAGTACTTC	CASSSVDRGIAKNIQYF
TRBD2	TRBJ2-5	NA	TRBV19	TGTGCCAGTAGTATTCAAGCGGGAGTCCTAGAGACCCAGTACTTC	CASSIQAGVLETQYF
TRBD2	TRBJ2-2	NA	TRBV11-2	TGTGCCAGCAGCCGGGGACTAGATAGAAACACCGGGGAGCTGTTTTTT	CASSRGLDRNTGELFF
NA	TRBJ2-7	few	TRBV28	TGTGCCAGCCGAACTACACTCCCCTACGAGCAGTACTTC	CASRTTLPYEQYF
TRBD2	TRBJ2-1	NA	TRBV7-9	TGTGCCAGCAGCTTCCTCCAGACTAGCGGGTTGGAGAATGAGCAGTTCTTC	CASSFLQTSGLENEQFF
NA	TRBJ2-1	NA	TRBV5-4	TGTGCCAGCAGCAGGGGGGGAGGCACTGAGCAGTTCTTC	CASSRGGGTEQFF
TRBD2	TRBJ2-3	NA	TRBV7-2	TGTGCCAGCACCCCGGGGGGGCTGGGGCAAACGGCTACGCAGTATTTT	CASTPGGLGQTATQYF
TRBD2	TRBJ2-3	few	TRBV4-2	TGTGCCAGCAGCTTGGCAACGCAAGCGGGAACTAACACAGATACGCAGTATTTT	CASSLATQAGTNTDTQYF
TRBD1	TRBJ2-2	few	TRBV14	TGTGCCAGCAGCCGCAACACTGACAGGGGGGGACCCGGGGAGCTGTTTTTT	CASSRNTDRGGPGELFF
TRBD1	TRBJ2-5	few	TRBV13	TGTGCCAGCAGCCAGGACAGGGGGTACCAAGAGACCCAGTACTTC	CASSQDRGYQETQYF
TRBD1	TRBJ2-1	NA	TRBV5-4	TGTGCCAGCAGCTTCTTGCAGGGGGCCGGTGAGCAGTTCTTC	CASSFLQGAGEQFF
TRBD1	TRBJ1-2	few	TRBV18	TGTGCCAGCTCAAAGGGACAGACGACTAACTATGGCTACACCTTC	CASSKGQTTNYGYTF
NA	TRBJ2-1	NA	TRBV5-1	TGCGCCAGCAGCCCCCCGACAGTCTACAATGAGCAGTTCTTC	CASSPPTVYNEQFF
TRBD2	TRBJ2-1	NA	TRBV18	TGTGCCAGCTCACCACGGGGACTAGCGAGCCCCCCCTACAATGAGCAGTTCTTC	CASSPRGLASPPYNEQFF
TRBD2	TRBJ2-3	few	TRBV5-1	TGCGCCAGCAGCCCCGGGACTAGCGGGAGCACAGATACGCAGTATTTT	CASSPGTSGSTDTQYF
NA	TRBJ2-4	NA	TRBV28	TGTGCCAGCAGTCCTACGGGACACTCAGCCAAAAACATTCAGTACTTC	CASSPTGHSAKNIQYF
TRBD2	TRBJ2-2	NA	TRBV5-1	TGCGCCAGCAGCTTGGGGACTAGTTTTTCCGGGGAGCTGTTTTTT	CASSLGTSFSGELFF
NA	TRBJ2-1	NA	TRBV19	TGTGCCAGTGGCGAGAGGATCAATGAGCAGTTCTTC	CASGERINEQFF
NA	TRBJ1-2	few	TRBV29-1	TGCAGCGTTGTAACTCTCGGGAGGTCTTATGGCTACACCTTC	CSVVTLGRSYGYTF